This TCR beta chain was recovered during a study of blood T cell repertoires in COVID-19. Study details: The cDNA or gDNA used as material had been derived from T cells, B-cell-depleted T cells, or PBMCs.

Participant age was roughly 18 to 90 years, and participants resided in roughly 25 US areas. Assay: immunoSEQ multiplex PCR; the TCRdb copy retains only in-frame clones and omits some. The table includes around 230,000 clones, 86% detected once. The sequence came from a woman in her thirties or forties with acute COVID-19. Sequencing input: PBMCs or T cells enriched from blood (not recorded which).

The chain's CDR3 is CASSPTGSYEQYV. For the CDR3, the DNA is TGTGCCAGCAGTCCTACAGGGAGCTACGAGCAGTACGTC. The rearrangement joins TRBV12-3 or TRBV12-4 to TRBJ2-7, with a possible D match to TRBD1 (6 bases). CDR3 length: 13 residues. Between the trimmed V and J ends, which lost 5 bases and 3 bases, there was a span of 11 bases.